This TCR beta chain is from a study of blood T cell repertoires in COVID-19 (dated by TCRdb to 2020 to 2021). Background for the entire study: Samples covering the acute and convalescent phases of COVID-19 were provided by collaborators in the United States, Italy and Spain. Subjects who had been exposed to COVID-19, were actively infected with it, or had recovered from it provided the deeply sampled blood TCRbeta repertoires that made up the dataset. HLA class I and class II types, where available, came from metadata supplied by the sample provider rather than from assay-based typing. The repertoires were released in a freely available public database meant as a resource for research on the immune response to SARS-CoV-2. Samples came from the ongoing ImmuneRACE study (first 160 participants) plus 1,254 subjects from 6 global collaborators. The prospective study material was composed of cDNA or gDNA derived from T cells, B-cell-depleted T cells, or PBMCs. The sample metadata nearly always contained a de-identified subject ID, COVID-19 status, age in years and sex. Results and caveats for the whole study, not just this receptor: The amount of clinical and demographic metadata varied by source and participant and was provided uncurated.

The immunoSEQ Assay, a bias-controlled multiplex PCR, was used to amplify TCRbeta CDR3 regions from genomic DNA. Processing in the source paper ran as follows. Within the assay, amplification of reference gene primers was used to estimate how many nucleated cells each sample contained. To quantify the absolute abundance of each unique TCRbeta CDR3 rearrangement, sequence reads were collapsed and filtered. For each sample, productive Simpson clonality was calculated as the square root of Simpson's diversity index over productive rearrangements. Held by TCRdb, this immuneACCESS table contains in-frame sequences only and omits some clones. Under half of the omission traces to an unresolved V gene where checked; the cause of the rest is unknown. V and J calls and clone size are those listed in that table; D and trimming were worked out from the DNA. This sample lists roughly 250,000 clones; 75% to 90% were detected once. The top ten clones comprise roughly 6% of the sample.

Taken from the germline V gene (reference sequence), the CDR1 and CDR2 loops are SEHNR and FQNEAQ. Here V drops 5 bases and J drops 1 base, and the junction holds 4 bases not matched to any gene. The CDR3 numbers 15 residues from cysteine through phenylalanine. Only the CDR3 part of the read is kept: 45 bases, read in frame from the first base. Participants in the prospective study were aged about 18 to 100 years, lived in about two dozen United States geographic areas, and enrolled through a virtual design. In the prospective study, participants were assigned to cohorts based on the clinical history participants reported in a screening survey and a study questionnaire. Each participant in the prospective study had whole blood, serum and a nasopharyngeal or oropharyngeal swab collected by mobile phlebotomists. Additional blood draws and questionnaires over an approximately two-month period could optionally be provided by prospective study participants. Before DNA extraction, blood samples from the prospective study were shipped at room temperature or frozen.

Comment on this clone: The target of this receptor is not known. Qualities for individual bases were not recorded, and no much larger clone is one base off.

The sample was PBMCs or T cells enriched from blood (not recorded which). This sequence uses TRBV7-9 and TRBJ2-2; 7 central bases correspond to TRBD2. This receptor was taken from a woman in her thirties with acute COVID-19. The CDR3 region reads CASSQAGRNTGELFF. The DNA sequence is given as TGTGCCAGCAGCCAAGCGGGGAGGAACACCGGGGAGCTGTTTTTT.